This T cell receptor beta chain was sequenced in a study of cytomegalovirus exposure and HLA in healthy donors. Study-level findings and limits: The listing of 160 or so TCR beta chains classed them as cytomegalovirus-associated.

Per the germline V gene, CDR1 is SGDLS and CDR2 is YYNGEE. Deletions cut 0 bases from V and 2 bases from J, with 6 bases between. The CDR3 sequence is 14 residues long. The PCR contained 60 Vbeta and 13 Jbeta primers. Some clones are missing from TCRdb's copy, which holds only in-frame ones; the method was immunoSEQ multiplex PCR. This table holds fewer than 200,000 clones, less than 90% found once. For this clone: Its specificity is unknown.

The sample taken for sequencing was PBMCs. This TCR derives from a man aged 25-45 years in good health and CMV-seronegative. This rearrangement joins TRBV9 to TRBJ2-1; tentatively, D is TRBD1 (5 bases). The CDR3 reads CASSVGRAYNEQFF. For the CDR3, the DNA is TGTGCCAGCAGCGTAGGCAGGGCCTACAATGAGCAGTTCTTC.